The 25 T cell receptor beta chains listed next were all sequenced from one sample in a study of cytomegalovirus exposure and HLA in healthy donors. Repertoires were generated with immunoSEQ multiplex PCR, while TCRdb's copy carries only in-frame clones and drops some. This sample has 120,000 or so clones, with roughly 90% found just once. Source material: PBMCs. These receptors came from a man aged 30 to 39 in good health and CMV-seronegative.

V and J are TRBV30 and TRBJ2-7; no clear D. Trimming pared 6 bases from V and 5 bases from J, leaving 17 bases between. Germline V gene data show CDR1 as GTSNPN and CDR2 as SVGIG (reference sequence). CDR3 length: 13 residues. In DNA form, the CDR3 reads TGTGCCTGTACCCGGGTCCCGCCGGACGAGCAGTACTTC. It translates to CACTRVPPDEQYF.

V usage is TRBV4-1 and J usage is TRBJ2-1, with D possibly being TRBD1 (6 bases). Trimming left V 5 bases short and J 1 base short, with 12 bases between. The CDR3 is 15 amino acids. Germline CDR1 reads MGHRA; CDR2 reads YSYEKL. CDR3 in amino acids: CASSIGGASYNEQFF. The CDR3 DNA follows: TGCGCCAGCAGCATAGGGGGAGCATCCTACAATGAGCAGTTCTTC.

The chain has TRBV9 and TRBJ2-2; perhaps TRBD2 as D (5 bases). The germline CDR1 and CDR2 sequences are SGDLS and YYNGEE. Trimming cost V 1 base and J 5 bases, with 15 bases left between them. The CDR3 has 16 residues. The CDR3 here is CASSVSGRVETGELFF. CDR3 in DNA: TGTGCCAGCAGCGTATCGGGGAGAGTTGAGACCGGGGAGCTGTTTTTT.

The chain employs TRBV19 and TRBJ2-4; 11 bases fit TRBD2. Germline CDR1 LNHDA, CDR2 SQIVND (reference sequence). J was trimmed by 5 bases and V by 4 bases; bases with no gene match: 1. The CDR3 has 14 amino acids. The CDR3 nucleotides read TGTGCCAGTAGTAAGGGACTAGCGGAAAACATTCAGTACTTC. Translation gives CASSKGLAENIQYF.

The V and J genes are TRBV30 and TRBJ1-5, with D possibly TRBD1 on 6 matching bases. Germline V gene lookup returns CDR1 GTSNPN and CDR2 SVGIG (reference sequence). This CDR3 has 12 residues. The ends were cut back, 5 bases at V and 1 base at J, with 6 bases in the middle. The CDR3 DNA reads as TGTGCCTGGCAGGGGAGCAATCAGCCCCAGCATTTT. This gives the protein CAWQGSNQPQHF.

V is TRBV15 and J is TRBJ2-2; 9 nucleotides line up with TRBD1. The CDR3 loop spans 15 amino acids. The junction had 2 bases not matched to a gene; V was cut back by 6 bases and J by 0 bases. Germline assignment: CDR1 LNHNV and CDR2 YYDKDF (reference sequence). CDR3 in amino acids: CATRGTGSNTGELFF. The CDR3 coding sequence is TGTGCCACCAGAGGGACAGGGTCGAACACCGGGGAGCTGTTTTTT.

The chain has TRBV13 and TRBJ1-4, with 10 bases identical to TRBD1. The J segment lost 4 bases and the V segment lost 5 bases, leaving 4 bases of the junction unmatched. This CDR3 has 15 amino acids. Germline assignment: CDR1 PRHDT and CDR2 FYEKMQ (reference sequence). The CDR3 DNA follows: TGTGCCAGCAGCCCCGGGACAGGGGTTAATGAAAAACTGTTTTTT. Translation: CASSPGTGVNEKLFF.

The chain carries TRBV7-6 and TRBJ2-7; 8 nucleotides align to TRBD1. From germline, CDR1 is SGHVS and CDR2 FNYEAQ. This CDR3 region has 16 residues. The ends lost 5 bases at V and 0 bases at J; junction bases unmatched: 9. CDR3 sequence: CASSAYAGTGSYEQYF. In nucleotides, the CDR3 is TGTGCCAGCAGCGCATACGCCGGGACAGGCTCCTACGAGCAGTACTTC.

The chain is built from TRBV6-5 and TRBJ2-2; no reliable D call. Germline V lookup: CDR1 MNHEY, CDR2 SVGAGI. This CDR3 is 13 amino acids long. Trimming removed 5 bases from V and 4 bases from J, with 8 bases in between. The CDR3 sequence is CASSHPVTGELFF. The DNA of the CDR3 is TGTGCCAGCAGTCATCCGGTCACCGGGGAGCTGTTTTTT.

The CDR3 sequence: CATHGRGGAGGTEAFF. The CDR3 bases are TGTGCCACCCACGGTAGAGGGGGCGCCGGGGGCACTGAAGCTTTCTTT. The gene calls are TRBV10-3 and TRBJ1-1; 7 bases align to TRBD1. The length of the CDR3 is 16 residues. J was trimmed by 4 bases and V by 10 bases; bases with no gene match: 18. Germline loops: CDR1 ENHRY, CDR2 SYGVKD.

The CDR3 is CASSLLGQYGYTF. The CDR3, as DNA: TGTGCCAGCAGCCTGCTCGGACAGTATGGCTACACCTTC. V usage is TRBV7-2 and J usage is TRBJ1-2; TRBD1 might be the D (6 bases). Germline V lookup: CDR1 SGHTA, CDR2 FQGNSA. V dropped 5 bases and J dropped 5 bases, with 12 bases sitting between them. The CDR3 loop spans 13 amino acids.

This rearrangement joins TRBV7-8 to TRBJ2-3; possible D gene TRBD1, 5 bases. This CDR3 is built from 14 residues. V lost 5 bases and J lost 4, with 13 bases in between. CDR1 is SGHVS and CDR2 is FQNEAQ in the germline V gene. The CDR3 nucleotides are TGTGCCAGCAGCACCAACGAAGGGGCAGATACGCAGTATTTT. The encoded protein is CASSTNEGADTQYF.

J is TRBJ2-1 and V is TRBV5-1; maybe TRBD2 (6 bases). Germline loops: CDR1 SGHRS, CDR2 YFSETQ. The V gene lost 1 base and the J gene lost 0 bases, with 14 bases spanning the gap. The CDR3 is 17 amino acids. The CDR3 sequence: CASSLNPLASSYNEQFF. In DNA, the CDR3 is TGCGCCAGCAGCTTGAACCCCCTAGCGAGCTCCTACAATGAGCAGTTCTTC.

This chain joins TRBV4-1 and TRBJ2-1, with D tentatively TRBD2 (5 bases). Per germline, CDR1 MGHRA and CDR2 YSYEKL. Trimming pared 1 base from V and 6 bases from J, leaving 10 bases between. This CDR3 spans 14 amino acids. CDR3 protein: CASSQAGYGNEQFF. The CDR3 coding sequence is TGCGCCAGCAGCCAAGCGGGATATGGCAATGAGCAGTTCTTC.

This sequence joins TRBV7-9 and TRBJ2-7; D not resolved. Germline V gene lookup returns CDR1 SEHNR and CDR2 FQNEAQ (reference sequence). The CDR3 is 13 amino acids. V was clipped by 6 bases and J by 6 bases, with 15 bases between them. The CDR3 sequence: CASSTDITLEQYF. The CDR3 DNA follows: TGTGCCAGCAGTACAGACATAACCCTCGAGCAGTACTTC.

The rearrangement uses TRBV4-3 and TRBJ2-7, with 10 nucleotides matching TRBD2. This CDR3 is built from 20 residues. Germline V gives CDR1 LGHNA, CDR2 YSLEER. Unmatched junction bases numbered 14, after V lost 0 bases and J lost 0 bases. CDR3 nucleotide sequence: TGCGCCAGCAGCCAAGAAGTGTGGGATAGCGGGAGGCCAAGCTCCTACGAGCAGTACTTC. Amino acid sequence: CASSQEVWDSGRPSSYEQYF.

This rearrangement joins TRBV19 to TRBJ2-1; D is uncertain. Germline-derived CDR1 and CDR2 are LNHDA and SQIVND (reference sequence). The ends were cut back, 7 bases at V and 6 bases at J, with 7 bases in the middle. This CDR3 is 11 amino acids long. The DNA for the CDR3 is TGTGCCAGTAAATCGGGCAATGAGCAGTTCTTC. It translates to CASKSGNEQFF.

This chain joins TRBV6-1 and TRBJ2-5; unclear D gene. V was clipped by 6 bases and J by 5 bases, with 22 bases between them. CDR1 and CDR2 (germline): MNHNS, SASEGT. The CDR3 spans 16 residues. This chain's CDR3 is CASREMGVNPLETQYF. The CDR3 nucleotides read TGTGCCAGCAGGGAAATGGGCGTTAATCCTTTGGAGACCCAGTACTTC.

The chain has TRBV29-1 and TRBJ1-2; D unclear. The CDR3 totals 15 residues. Germline CDR1 is SQVTM and CDR2 is ANQGSEA. With 0 bases removed from V and 3 bases from J, the gap between germline ends came to 14 bases. CDR3 DNA: TGCAGCGTTGAAGAAGAATCAGGAATCTACTATGGCTACACCTTC. This encodes CSVEEESGIYYGYTF.

This chain joins TRBV4-1 and TRBJ2-5; 9 bases align to TRBD2. The CDR3 covers 14 residues. The germline gives CDR1 MGHRA, CDR2 YSYEKL. The junction had 5 bases not matched to a gene; V was cut back by 4 bases and J by 5 bases. The CDR3 DNA is TGCGCCAGCAGCCCCGTAGCGGGAGTTGAGACCCAGTACTTC. It is translated as CASSPVAGVETQYF.

The chain is built from TRBV6-1 and TRBJ2-7; TRBD1 is a possible D gene (5 bases). Per the germline V gene, CDR1 is MNHNS and CDR2 is SASEGT. V lost 1 base, J lost 3 bases, and 16 bases lay in between. The CDR3 consists of 16 residues. CDR3 residues: CASSEVRGGAYYEQYF. The CDR3 DNA reads as TGTGCCAGCAGTGAAGTTCGCGGTGGGGCGTACTACGAGCAGTACTTC.

The DNA for the CDR3 is TGTGCCTGGAGCGGGTTGCGGGTCGAAAGCTCCTACGAGCAGTACTTC. Protein: CAWSGLRVESSYEQYF. The genes are TRBV30 and TRBJ2-7; D is possibly TRBD2 (5 bases). V lost 3 bases and J lost 0, with 18 bases in between. The CDR3 contains 16 residues. Per germline, CDR1 GTSNPN and CDR2 SVGIG (reference sequence).

This rearrangement joins TRBV19 to TRBJ2-7; 8 bases align to TRBD2. J lost 0 bases, V lost 4 bases, and 5 bases had no gene match. The germline V gene has CDR1 LNHDA and CDR2 SQIVND (reference sequence). This CDR3 is built from 15 residues. CDR3 nucleotide sequence: TGTGCCAGTAGTAATCGGCGGGAGGTCTCCTACGAGCAGTACTTC. This gives the protein CASSNRREVSYEQYF.

CDR3 loop: CASSTRRGTEAFF. The CDR3 nucleotides read TGTGCCAGCAGTACCCGAAGGGGCACTGAAGCTTTCTTT. The chain has TRBV6-4 and TRBJ1-1; perhaps TRBD1 as D (5 bases). CDR3 length: 13 residues. The germline gives CDR1 MRHNA, CDR2 SNTAGT. Trimming removed 5 bases from V and 4 bases from J, with 11 bases in between.

This CDR3 reads CASSLTATNEKLFF. CDR3 nucleotides: TGCGCCAGCAGCTTGACGGCAACTAATGAAAAACTGTTTTTT. The chain combines TRBV5-1 with TRBJ1-4; D ambiguous. The V and J ends lost 1 base and 0 bases respectively, with 4 bases between them. In germline, CDR1 is SGHRS, CDR2 YFSETQ. There are 14 residues in the CDR3.